This record concerns one T cell receptor beta chain sequence. The germline CDR1 and CDR2 sequences are LGHDT and YNNKEL (reference sequence). The ends were cut back, 3 bases at V and 2 bases at J, with 8 bases in the middle. There are 13 residues in the CDR3. Random hexamers were used to reverse transcribe the RNA input (roughly 0.5 to 1 ug). Amplification of TCR beta CDR3 used immunoSEQ multiplex PCR across 54 Vbeta and 13 Jbeta. From the immunoSEQ multiplex PCR reads, TCRdb called clonotypes with MiXCR, one entry per CDR3 protein. The sample gives more than 150,000 distinct CDR3 sequences, 90% to 95% of which show up once; roughly 0.13% is in the top ten. The data are from a study of CD8 T cells in Susac syndrome.

This chain connects TRBV3-1 to TRBJ2-7; D gene ambiguous. Sequenced material: CD4+ T cells from PBMCs. This receptor was identified in a human donor in good health. CDR3 residues: CASSQAHTYEQYF. Here the CDR3 DNA reads TGTGCCAGCAGCCAGGCCCATACCTACGAGCAGTACTTC.